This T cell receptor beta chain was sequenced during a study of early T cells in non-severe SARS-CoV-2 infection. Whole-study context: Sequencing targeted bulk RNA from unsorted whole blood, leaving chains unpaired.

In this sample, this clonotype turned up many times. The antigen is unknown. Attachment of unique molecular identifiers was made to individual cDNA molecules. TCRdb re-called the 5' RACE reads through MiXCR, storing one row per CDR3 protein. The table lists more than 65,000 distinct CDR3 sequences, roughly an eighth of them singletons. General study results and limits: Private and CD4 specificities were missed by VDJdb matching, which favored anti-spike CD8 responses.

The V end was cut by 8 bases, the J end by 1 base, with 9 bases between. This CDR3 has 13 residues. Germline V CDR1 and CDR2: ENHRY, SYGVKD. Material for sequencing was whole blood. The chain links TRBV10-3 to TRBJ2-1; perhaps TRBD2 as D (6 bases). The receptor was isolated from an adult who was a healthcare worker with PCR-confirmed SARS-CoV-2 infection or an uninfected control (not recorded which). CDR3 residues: CAIGDSSYNEQFF. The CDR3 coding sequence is TGTGCCATCGGGGACTCTTCCTACAATGAGCAGTTCTTC.